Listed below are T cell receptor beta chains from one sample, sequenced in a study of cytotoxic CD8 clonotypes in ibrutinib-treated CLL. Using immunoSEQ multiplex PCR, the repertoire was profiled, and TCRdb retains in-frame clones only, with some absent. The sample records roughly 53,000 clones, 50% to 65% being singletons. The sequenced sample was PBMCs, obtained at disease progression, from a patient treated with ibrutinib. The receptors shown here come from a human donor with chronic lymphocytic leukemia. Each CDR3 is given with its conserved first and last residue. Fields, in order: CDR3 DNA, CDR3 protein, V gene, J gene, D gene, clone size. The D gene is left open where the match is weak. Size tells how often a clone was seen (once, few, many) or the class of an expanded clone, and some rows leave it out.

TGTGCCAGCAGTTTTGGGGACAATGAGCAGTTCTTC	CASSFGDNEQFF	TRBV27	TRBJ2-1	.	few
TGTGCCAGCAGTTCCGGACAGGGAACAGATACGCAGTATTTT	CASSSGQGTDTQYF	TRBV28	TRBJ2-3	TRBD1	few
TGTGCCAGCAGCGACTTCGGGGGGGGATACGAGCAGTACTTC	CASSDFGGGYEQYF	TRBV6-1	TRBJ2-7	TRBD2	few
TGTGCCAGCAGCAAAGGACAGGGGTGGGGGCCCCAGCATTTT	CASSKGQGWGPQHF	TRBV28	TRBJ1-5	TRBD1	few
TGTGCCAGCAGTTTCGGGGCCTACGAGCAGTACTTC	CASSFGAYEQYF	TRBV6-5	TRBJ2-7	.	.
TGTGCCAGCAGTTTTCTAAGCGGGAGTGGGGATGAGCAGTTCTTC	CASSFLSGSGDEQFF	TRBV28	TRBJ2-1	TRBD2	.
TGCGCCAGCAGCCGCGGGTCCCCAGGGGTGTGGCAAGAGACCCAGTACTTC	CASSRGSPGVWQETQYF	TRBV4-1	TRBJ2-5	.	.
TGTGCCAGCAGGAAGGCAGGGAGCTACGAGCAGTACTTC	CASRKAGSYEQYF	TRBV28	TRBJ2-7	.	many
TGTGCCAGCAGCCAAGACCGGACCAACCCTCCCTTCTTC	CASSQDRTNPPFF	TRBV4-2	TRBJ2-1	.	.
TGTGCCAGCAGTTTACGGAGGATAAATGAAAAACTGTTTTTT	CASSLRRINEKLFF	TRBV28	TRBJ1-4	.	.
TGTGCTAGTGGTACGGGACTGGACACAGATACGCAGTATTTT	CASGTGLDTDTQYF	TRBV12-5	TRBJ2-3	.	few
TGTGCCAGTGATGACAGGGTCGGTCAGCCCCAGCATTTT	CASDDRVGQPQHF	TRBV19	TRBJ1-5	TRBD1	.
TGTGCCAGCAGCGGACTAGCGGGAGTAACAGATACGCAGTATTTT	CASSGLAGVTDTQYF	TRBV28	TRBJ2-3	TRBD2	.
TGTGCCTTAGGGGTGTTGGCTAATGAAAAACTGTTTTTT	CALGVLANEKLFF	TRBV28	TRBJ1-4	.	.
TGCGCCAGCAGTGAACTCAAAGCTTTCTTT	CASSELKAFF	TRBV10-1	TRBJ1-1	.	once
TGTGCCAGCAGCCCACCGGGACAGGGCCAATACAATGAGCAGTTCTTC	CASSPPGQGQYNEQFF	TRBV7-9	TRBJ2-1	TRBD1	.
TGTGCCAGCAGTCAGAGATTGGGACAGAATGAGCAGTTCTTC	CASSQRLGQNEQFF	TRBV6-5	TRBJ2-1	TRBD1	.
TGTGCCTGGTCGGGGGGATTACAAGAGACCCAGTACTTC	CAWSGGLQETQYF	TRBV30	TRBJ2-5	TRBD2	few
TGCGCCAGCAGCCAAGAACCTGGACTAGCGGGAGGAGACGAGCAGTACTTC	CASSQEPGLAGGDEQYF	TRBV4-3	TRBJ2-7	TRBD2	few
TGTGCCAGCAGTGACGACAGGCAGAACAATGAGCAGTTCTTC	CASSDDRQNNEQFF	TRBV6-4	TRBJ2-1	.	.
TGTGCCAGCGGGTCGGGAGGGCCCTACGAGCAGTACTTC	CASGSGGPYEQYF	TRBV2	TRBJ2-7	TRBD2	few
TGCGCCAGCACCTCCGGGACGAACACTGAAGCTTTCTTT	CASTSGTNTEAFF	TRBV5-1	TRBJ1-1	.	.
TGTGCCAGCAGCGGGAACAGGGGGGTCACCGGGGAGCTGTTTTTT	CASSGNRGVTGELFF	TRBV9	TRBJ2-2	TRBD1	.
TGTGCCACACAGGGGATCCCCCAGGCCCCAGCTTTCTTT	CATQGIPQAPAFF	TRBV6-5	TRBJ1-1	TRBD1	.
TGTGCCAGCAGCATACTACAGGGGGCTAGTGAAGCTTTCTTT	CASSILQGASEAFF	TRBV7-6	TRBJ1-1	TRBD1	few
TGCGCCAGCAGCTTGGAGGTCCAGGGGGGTGAGACCCAGTACTTC	CASSLEVQGGETQYF	TRBV5-1	TRBJ2-5	.	.
TGTGCCAGCAGCTTGGGGGTCCATGAGCAGTTCTTC	CASSLGVHEQFF	TRBV13	TRBJ2-1	.	.
TGTGCCAGCAGCGTAGACCCCGCTGGTTCTGGAAACACCATATATTTT	CASSVDPAGSGNTIYF	TRBV9	TRBJ1-3	.	.
TGTGCCAGCAGCGTAGGGTCGGGACAGGGGGACTATGGCTACACCTTC	CASSVGSGQGDYGYTF	TRBV9	TRBJ1-2	TRBD1	.
TGTGCCAGCAGCTTGGGGCGCGCCTACGAGCAGTACTTC	CASSLGRAYEQYF	TRBV5-6	TRBJ2-7	.	.
TGTGCCAGCAGTGATCTAGCGGGAGGAGCCGGGGAGCTGTTTTTT	CASSDLAGGAGELFF	TRBV2	TRBJ2-2	TRBD2	.
TGTGCCAGCTCACCTGGAGGGAATCAGCCCCAGCATTTT	CASSPGGNQPQHF	TRBV18	TRBJ1-5	.	few
TGCGCCAGCAGCCCAGAGGACAGCCCACGGGAGACCCAGTACTTC	CASSPEDSPRETQYF	TRBV4-3	TRBJ2-5	.	many
TGTGCCACCAGCAGATCGGTGACAGGAGGAGATGAGCAGTTCTTC	CATSRSVTGGDEQFF	TRBV15	TRBJ2-1	.	.
TGTGCCACCTCTGGGACAGGAACCTACGAGCAGTACTTC	CATSGTGTYEQYF	TRBV15	TRBJ2-7	TRBD1	.
TGTGCCAGCGGGACAGGCGTTAATCAGCCCCAGCATTTT	CASGTGVNQPQHF	TRBV9	TRBJ1-5	TRBD1	.
TGCGCCAGCAGCTGGCAATGGAACACTGAAGCTTTCTTT	CASSWQWNTEAFF	TRBV5-1	TRBJ1-1	.	few
TGTGCCACCAGCAGGGTAGGGGACAGTGGACTAGCGGGAGTCAATGAGCAGTTCTTC	CATSRVGDSGLAGVNEQFF	TRBV15	TRBJ2-1	TRBD2	.
TGCGCCAGCAGCTCGGGACAAACCTACGAGCAGTACTTC	CASSSGQTYEQYF	TRBV5-1	TRBJ2-7	.	few
TGTGCCTGGAGTATTACAGGGCTTGGAAACACCATATATTTT	CAWSITGLGNTIYF	TRBV30	TRBJ1-3	.	.
TGTGCCACCAGCAGAGATTACGACAGGAATGAAAAACTGTTTTTT	CATSRDYDRNEKLFF	TRBV15	TRBJ1-4	.	few
TGTGCCAGTAGTTTGGGGACAGGGATCACCGGGGAGCTGTTTTTT	CASSLGTGITGELFF	TRBV19	TRBJ2-2	TRBD1	.
TGTGCCAGCAGCGACTGGACAGGGTCGATGGCTGAAGCTTTCTTT	CASSDWTGSMAEAFF	TRBV7-2	TRBJ1-1	TRBD1	.
TGTGCCAGCAGTGTAAACTATCGGGTAGCTTTCTTT	CASSVNYRVAFF	TRBV28	TRBJ1-1	.	.
TGTGCCAGCAGCCCAAGACTGGAACCAGAGACCCAGTACTTC	CASSPRLEPETQYF	TRBV7-9	TRBJ2-5	.	few
TGTGCCAGCAGTGGCAGGTCGGACAAGTACACTGAAGCTTTCTTT	CASSGRSDKYTEAFF	TRBV28	TRBJ1-1	.	once
TGTGCCAGCAGCTTAATGTGGGGTGAGCAGTTCTTC	CASSLMWGEQFF	TRBV7-3	TRBJ2-1	.	.
TGTGCCAGCAGCTTGGGGGAACCGGGACAGGGGGAAAACACCATATATTTT	CASSLGEPGQGENTIYF	TRBV11-3	TRBJ1-3	TRBD1	few
TGTGCCAGCACCCAAGGGACCCTCTACGAGCAGTACTTC	CASTQGTLYEQYF	TRBV28	TRBJ2-7	.	.
TGCGCCAGCAGCGGGACTAGCGGTCTGAGTCCCGAGCAGTACTTC	CASSGTSGLSPEQYF	TRBV5-1	TRBJ2-7	TRBD2	.
TGTGCCAGCAGCGTGGGGGGCGCCTATGGCTACACCTTC	CASSVGGAYGYTF	TRBV9	TRBJ1-2	.	.
TGTGCCAGCAGTTATCCGGCAGGCACCGGGGAGCTGTTTTTT	CASSYPAGTGELFF	TRBV6-5	TRBJ2-2	.	.
TGTGCCAGCAGTTCATATAGCAATCAGCCCCAGCATTTT	CASSSYSNQPQHF	TRBV27	TRBJ1-5	.	few
TGCGCCAGCAGCCCGGGCGGGGCAGGGAGGGATGAGCAGTTCTTC	CASSPGGAGRDEQFF	TRBV5-1	TRBJ2-1	TRBD2	once
TGTGCCAGCAGCCAACCGGCTAGCGGGCAGTCCTACGAGCAGTACTTC	CASSQPASGQSYEQYF	TRBV4-2	TRBJ2-7	TRBD2	.
TGTGCCAGCAGTATTTACAGGGCTCGAGGCTACACCTTC	CASSIYRARGYTF	TRBV28	TRBJ1-2	.	few
TGTGCCAGCAGTAGGGACAGGGAGGTCGAGCAGTACTTC	CASSRDREVEQYF	TRBV7-8	TRBJ2-7	TRBD1	once